A selection of T cell receptor beta chains follows, all from one sample in a study of T cell changes during pregnancy in multiple sclerosis. Sequenced by immunoSEQ multiplex PCR; TCRdb stores in-frame clones only, minus some. The sample consists of under 95,000 clones, almost 95% of them appearing once. This material consisted of peripheral blood, taken after pregnancy. The receptors shown here come from a female donor with multiple sclerosis, enrolled in a pregnancy study. CDR3s include the opening cysteine and the closing phenylalanine or tryptophan. A D gene is named only where the DNA matches it firmly. Size values are once, few and many counts, or a class for expanded clones, and some rows have none.

>TRBD1|TRBV7-2|.|TRBJ2-1
CASRLTGAPEQFF
TGTGCCAGCAGGCTAACAGGGGCCCCTGAGCAGTTCTTC
>TRBD1|TRBV5-4|.|TRBJ1-2
CASSVRDSLNYGYTF
TGTGCCAGCAGCGTCCGGGACAGCCTGAACTATGGCTACACCTTC
>TRBD1|TRBV7-9|.|TRBJ2-1
CASSTQTGDEQFF
TGTGCCAGCAGCACCCAGACAGGGGATGAGCAGTTCTTC
>.|TRBV7-2|.|TRBJ1-6
CASSRGGSNSPLHF
TGTGCCAGCAGCCGCGGGGGCAGCAATTCACCCCTCCACTTT
>.|TRBV27|.|TRBJ2-1
CASSLRRGGNEQFF
TGTGCCAGCAGTTTAAGACGGGGTGGGAATGAGCAGTTCTTC
>.|TRBV19|.|TRBJ2-3
CASSVSDPGSDTQYF
TGTGCCAGTAGTGTCTCCGACCCGGGGTCAGATACGCAGTATTTT
>TRBD2|TRBV7-8|.|TRBJ2-5
CASSFGLAAETQYF
TGTGCCAGCAGCTTTGGACTAGCTGCGGAGACCCAGTACTTC
>TRBD1|TRBV5-4|.|TRBJ1-2
CASSLAGQGRAYGYTF
TGTGCCAGCAGCTTGGCCGGACAGGGGAGGGCCTATGGCTACACCTTC
>TRBD2|TRBV4-1|.|TRBJ2-1
CASSQIAGGRDEQFF
TGCGCCAGCAGCCAGATAGCGGGAGGGAGGGATGAGCAGTTCTTC
>.|TRBV11-2|.|TRBJ1-1
CASSSPLGNTEAFF
TGTGCCAGCAGTTCACCTCTCGGGAACACTGAAGCTTTCTTT
>.|TRBV6-5|.|TRBJ1-1
CASSYSESGQRAFF
TGTGCCAGCAGTTACTCGGAGTCAGGACAGAGAGCTTTCTTT
>.|TRBV27|.|TRBJ1-1
CASSSTGLRTEAFF
TGTGCCAGCAGTTCAACAGGGTTGCGGACTGAAGCTTTCTTT
>.|TRBV18|.|TRBJ2-7
CASSPLGDEQYF
TGTGCCAGCTCTCCCCTCGGGGACGAGCAGTACTTC
>.|TRBV21-1|.|TRBJ2-3
CASPLGTGVRTDTQYF
TGTGCCAGCCCCCTCGGGACAGGGGTGAGGACAGATACGCAGTATTTT
>TRBD1|TRBV5-6|few|TRBJ1-2
CASSRRQGADYGYTF
TGTGCCAGCAGTAGGCGACAGGGGGCTGACTATGGCTACACCTTC
>TRBD1|TRBV7-9|.|TRBJ1-4
CASSRPDREDEKLFF
TGTGCCAGCAGCCGACCCGACAGGGAGGACGAAAAACTGTTTTTT